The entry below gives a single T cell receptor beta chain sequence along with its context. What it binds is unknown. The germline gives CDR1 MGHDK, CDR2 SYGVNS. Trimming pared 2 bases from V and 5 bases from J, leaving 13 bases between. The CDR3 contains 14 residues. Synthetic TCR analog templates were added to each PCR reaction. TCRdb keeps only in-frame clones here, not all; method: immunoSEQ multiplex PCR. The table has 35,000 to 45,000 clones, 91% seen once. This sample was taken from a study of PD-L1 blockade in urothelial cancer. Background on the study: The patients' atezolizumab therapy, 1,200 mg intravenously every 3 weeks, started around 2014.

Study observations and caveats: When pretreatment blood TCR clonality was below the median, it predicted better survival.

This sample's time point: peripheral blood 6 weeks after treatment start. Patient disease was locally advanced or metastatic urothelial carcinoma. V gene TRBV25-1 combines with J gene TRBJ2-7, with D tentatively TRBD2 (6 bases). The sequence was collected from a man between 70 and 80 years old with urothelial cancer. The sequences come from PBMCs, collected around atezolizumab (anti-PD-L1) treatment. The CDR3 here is CASSETSSVNEQYF. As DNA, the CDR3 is TGTGCCAGCAGTGAAACTAGCAGTGTGAACGAGCAGTACTTC.